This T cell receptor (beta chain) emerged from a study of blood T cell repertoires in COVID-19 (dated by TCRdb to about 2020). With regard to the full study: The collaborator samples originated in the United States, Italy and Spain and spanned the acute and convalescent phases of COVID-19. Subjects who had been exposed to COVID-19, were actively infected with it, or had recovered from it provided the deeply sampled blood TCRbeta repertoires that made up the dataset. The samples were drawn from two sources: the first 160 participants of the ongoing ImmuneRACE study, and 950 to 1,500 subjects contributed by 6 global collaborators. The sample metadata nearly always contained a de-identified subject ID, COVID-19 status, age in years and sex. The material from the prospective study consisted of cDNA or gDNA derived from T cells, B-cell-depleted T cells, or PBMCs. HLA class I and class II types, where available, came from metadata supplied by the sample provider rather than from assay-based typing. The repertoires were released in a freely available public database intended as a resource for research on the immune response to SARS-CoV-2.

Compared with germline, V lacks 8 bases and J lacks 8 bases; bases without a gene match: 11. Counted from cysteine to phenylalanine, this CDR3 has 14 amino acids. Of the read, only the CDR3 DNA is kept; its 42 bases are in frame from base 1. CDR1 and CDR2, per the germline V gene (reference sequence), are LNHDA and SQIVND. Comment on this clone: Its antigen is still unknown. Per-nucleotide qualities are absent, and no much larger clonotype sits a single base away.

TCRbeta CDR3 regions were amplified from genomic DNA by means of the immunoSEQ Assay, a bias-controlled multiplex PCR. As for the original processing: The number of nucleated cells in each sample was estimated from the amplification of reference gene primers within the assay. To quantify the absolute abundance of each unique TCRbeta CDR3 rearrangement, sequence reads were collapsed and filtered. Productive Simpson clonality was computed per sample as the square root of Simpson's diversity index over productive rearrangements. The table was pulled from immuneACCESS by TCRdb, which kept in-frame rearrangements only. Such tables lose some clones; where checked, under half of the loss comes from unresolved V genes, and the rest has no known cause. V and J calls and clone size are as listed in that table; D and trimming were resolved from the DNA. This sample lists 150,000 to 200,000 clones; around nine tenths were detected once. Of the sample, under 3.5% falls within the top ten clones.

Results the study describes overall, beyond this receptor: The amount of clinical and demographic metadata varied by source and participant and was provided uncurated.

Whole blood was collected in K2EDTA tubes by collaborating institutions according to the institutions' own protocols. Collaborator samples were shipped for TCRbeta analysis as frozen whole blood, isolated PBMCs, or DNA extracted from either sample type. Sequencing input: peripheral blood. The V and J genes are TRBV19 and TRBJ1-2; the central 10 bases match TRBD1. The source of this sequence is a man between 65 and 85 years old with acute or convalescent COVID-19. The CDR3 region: CASDKAGQGRGYTF. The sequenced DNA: TGTGCCAGTGATAAAGCGGGACAGGGGCGGGGCTACACCTTC.